Below are 31 T cell receptor beta chains sequenced from a single sample in a study of radiotherapy plus CTLA-4 blockade in lung cancer. Assay: immunoSEQ multiplex PCR; the TCRdb copy retains only in-frame clones and omits some. The sample holds about 49,000 clones, about 88% seen once. The sample was peripheral blood, taken from a patient treated with radiotherapy plus ipilimumab. The source of these receptors is a human donor with non-small cell lung cancer whose response to radiotherapy plus ipilimumab could not be evaluated.

The chain combines TRBV9 with TRBJ2-2; TRBD2 matches at 9 bases. The CDR3 has 15 amino acids. V shed 2 bases and J 5 bases; nucleotides not matched to a gene: 4. Germline assignment: CDR1 SGDLS and CDR2 YYNGEE. The CDR3 DNA sequence: TGTGCCAGCAGCGTGAGCGGGGGGACGACCGGGGAGCTGTTTTTT. It translates to CASSVSGGTTGELFF.

The chain combines TRBV5-1 with TRBJ2-1; 7 positions agree with TRBD1. The CDR3 covers 15 residues. V shed 7 bases, J shed 7 bases, and the junction held 14 bases outside the gene matches. Germline V CDR1 and CDR2: SGHRS, YFSETQ. Written as DNA, the CDR3 is TGCGCCAGCGCCATCGGCCTGACAGGGCTGAATGAGCAGTTCTTC. As protein: CASAIGLTGLNEQFF.

This clone was found a few times. This rearrangement joins TRBV6-5 to TRBJ1-6, with D possibly TRBD1 on 5 matching bases. In germline, CDR1 is MNHEY, CDR2 SVGAGI. Trimming took 5 bases from V and 14 from J, leaving 16 bases between them. The CDR3 runs 13 residues. The CDR3 nucleotides read TGTGCCAGCAGTGCATTTTCGACAGCCACCCTCCACTTT. Residues: CASSAFSTATLHF.

V usage is TRBV15 and J usage is TRBJ1-2; D is unclear. Looked up from germline, CDR1 is LNHNV and CDR2 is YYDKDF (reference sequence). Trimming pared 0 bases from V and 7 bases from J, leaving 12 bases between. This CDR3 has 14 residues. CDR3 sequence (DNA): TGTGCCACCAGCAGAGAAGTGGTTCGGAGTGGCTACACCTTC. This sequence encodes CATSREVVRSGYTF.

This clone was observed a single time. The CDR3 loop reads CASSLAGQLAKNIQYF. Written as DNA, the CDR3 is TGTGCCAGCAGCTTGGCCGGACAGCTAGCCAAAAACATTCAGTACTTC. The chain recombines TRBV5-4 with TRBJ2-4, with a tentative D call TRBD1 (6 bases). V dropped 0 bases and J dropped 0 bases, with 10 bases sitting between them. CDR3 size: 16 residues. Germline values: CDR1 SGHNT, CDR2 YYREEE (reference sequence).

The chain recombines TRBV5-1 with TRBJ1-4, with 7 bases matching TRBD1. This CDR3 spans 12 amino acids. CDR1 and CDR2 (germline): SGHRS, YFSETQ. Losses at the gene ends were 7 bases for V and 7 bases for J; bases not matched to a gene: 4. The CDR3: CASRQGPEKLFF. DNA for the CDR3: TGCGCCAGCCGACAGGGACCTGAAAAACTGTTTTTT.

This clone has only a few counts. V is TRBV4-1 and J is TRBJ1-4, with 7 bases aligning to TRBD1. Trimming removed 6 bases from V and 8 bases from J; junction bases left unmatched: 12. Germline V CDR1 and CDR2: MGHRA, YSYEKL. The CDR3 is 15 residues long. As DNA, the CDR3 is TGCGCCAGCAGGATTTACGACAGGGAAGAAGAAAAACTGTTTTTT. Amino acid sequence: CASRIYDREEEKLFF.

The chain links TRBV2 to TRBJ2-7; TRBD2 aligns across 7 bases. CDR1 and CDR2 (germline): SNHLY, FYNNEI. The V gene end was trimmed by 6 bases and the J gene end by 7 bases; junction bases not matched to a gene: 0. This CDR3 has 10 residues. The CDR3 DNA sequence: TGTGCCAGCAGCGGGGGGGAGCAGTACTTC. Its translation: CASSGGEQYF.

This clone occurred a few times. The chain joins TRBV19 to TRBJ2-7; 7 bases map to TRBD2. The germline gives CDR1 LNHDA, CDR2 SQIVND (reference sequence). J lost 2 bases, V lost 7 bases, and 11 bases had no gene match. This CDR3 spans 15 amino acids. CDR3 sequence (DNA): TGTGCCAGTACCCCCGCGTCTAGCGGTACCTACGAGCAGTACTTC. It is translated as CASTPASSGTYEQYF.

This rearrangement joins TRBV7-2 to TRBJ2-7, with D possibly TRBD1 on 7 matching bases. The CDR3 is made up of 13 amino acids. V lost 4 bases and J 6 bases, leaving 13 bases between the germline ends. The V gene's germline CDR1 is SGHTA and CDR2 FQGNSA. This chain's CDR3 is CASSSGQEGEQYF. In nucleotides, the CDR3 is TGTGCCAGCAGCTCCGGACAGGAGGGCGAGCAGTACTTC. The full variable domain, with the rest looked up from reference TRBV7-2 and TRBJ2-7, is GAGVSQSPSNKVTEKGKDVELRCDPISGHTALYWYRQSLGQGLEFLIYFQGNSAPDKSGLPSDRFSAERTGGSVSTLTIQRTQQEDSAVYLCASSSGQEGEQYFGPGTRLTVT.

CDR3 DNA sequence: TGTGCCAGCTACAAGGGGCAGAACCAAGAGACCCAGTACTTC. This codes for CASYKGQNQETQYF. This chain links TRBV6-1 with TRBJ2-5; the D gene is possibly TRBD1 (5 bases). Trimming removed 8 bases from V and 0 bases from J, with 13 bases in between. There are 14 residues in the CDR3. In germline, CDR1 is MNHNS, CDR2 SASEGT.

The genes are TRBV6-4 and TRBJ1-2; D is uncertain. CDR1 MRHNA and CDR2 SNTAGT come from the germline V gene. The length of the CDR3 is 14 residues. V dropped 4 bases and J dropped 2 bases, with 11 bases sitting between them. Here the CDR3 reads CASSAGVGNYGYTF. DNA of the CDR3: TGTGCCAGCAGTGCCGGGGTGGGAAACTATGGCTACACCTTC.

This clone came up a few times. The chain joins TRBV4-3 to TRBJ1-2; no definite D call. This CDR3 comprises 17 residues. Germline V gene data show CDR1 as LGHNA and CDR2 as YSLEER. Deletions cut 2 bases from V and 2 bases from J, with 18 bases between. The CDR3 is CASSQMGELGGNYGYTF. DNA of the CDR3: TGCGCCAGCAGCCAAATGGGAGAGTTGGGCGGCAACTATGGCTACACCTTC.

The chain carries TRBV11-2 and TRBJ2-1; 7 nucleotides line up with TRBD1. From germline, CDR1 is SGHAT and CDR2 FQNNGV. The CDR3 length is 15 residues. After removal of 6 bases from V and 0 bases from J, the junction contained 5 bases not matched to a gene. CDR3 sequence: CASRRTGASYNEQFF. DNA of the CDR3: TGTGCCAGCAGGAGAACAGGGGCCTCCTACAATGAGCAGTTCTTC.

V is TRBV25-1 and J is TRBJ2-7; D is ambiguous. Germline values: CDR1 MGHDK, CDR2 SYGVNS. CDR3 length: 13 amino acids. Trimming removed 5 bases from V and 2 bases from J, with 10 bases in between. The chain's CDR3 is CASSSSRTYEQYF. Here the CDR3 DNA reads TGTGCCAGCAGTAGCTCACGAACCTACGAGCAGTACTTC.

The chain employs TRBV5-4 and TRBJ2-6; TRBD2 matches at 7 bases. The trim removed 0 bases at V and 2 bases at J, leaving 8 bases unmatched. The CDR3 length is 18 residues. Germline values: CDR1 SGHNT, CDR2 YYREEE (reference sequence). The CDR3 DNA reads TGTGCCAGCAGCTTGGTTTGGCGCGGGAGTGCTGGGGCCAACGTCCTGACTTTC. Amino acid sequence: CASSLVWRGSAGANVLTF.

The CDR3: CAISEKSGTSGGANEQFF. CDR3 in DNA: TGTGCCATCAGTGAGAAGTCGGGGACTAGCGGGGGGGCCAATGAGCAGTTCTTC. V usage is TRBV10-3 and J usage is TRBJ2-1; TRBD2 aligns across 16 bases. Germline-derived CDR1 and CDR2 are ENHRY and SYGVKD. The CDR3 contains 18 residues. V lost 2 bases, J lost 6 bases, and 7 bases stayed unmatched.

For this clone: This same CDR3 is encoded by further DNA sequences in the sample. CDR3 sequence: CASSYLQGNTEAFF. The CDR3 coding sequence is TGTGCCAGCAGTTACCTCCAGGGGAACACTGAAGCTTTCTTT. This chain uses TRBV6-5 with TRBJ1-1, with D perhaps TRBD1 (5 bases). The CDR3 length is 14 residues. Germline CDR1 and CDR2: MNHEY and SVGAGI. V was cut by 2 bases and J by 1 base, with 8 bases left in between.

The DNA for the CDR3 is TGCGCCAGCAGCTTCGCCGGAGCAGATACGCAGTATTTT. It specifies CASSFAGADTQYF. This chain joins TRBV5-1 and TRBJ2-3, with D unclear. Germline V gene sequence: CDR1 SGHRS, CDR2 YFSETQ. V was shortened by 2 bases and J by 4 bases, with 8 bases between the two germline ends. CDR3 length: 13 amino acids. Full variable domain (remainder filled in from reference TRBV5-1 and TRBJ2-3): KAGVTQTPRYLIKTRGQQVTLSCSPISGHRSVSWYQQTPGQGLQFLFEYFSETQRNKGNFPGRFSGRQFSNSRSEMNVSTLELGDSALYLCASSFAGADTQYFGPGTRLTVL.

This clone was picked up one time. The V and J genes are TRBV19 and TRBJ2-7; D is perhaps TRBD1 (6 bases). V gave up 5 bases and J gave up 1 base, with 12 bases separating them. CDR1 and CDR2 from the germline V gene are LNHDA and SQIVND (reference sequence). This CDR3 has 14 residues. CDR3 residues: CASSLRTESYEQYF. DNA for the CDR3: TGTGCCAGTAGTCTCCGGACAGAATCCTACGAGCAGTACTTC.

This sequence joins TRBV9 and TRBJ1-3; D remains unclear. V dropped 0 bases and J dropped 0 bases, with 10 bases sitting between them. This CDR3 is 16 amino acids long. Germline CDR1 and CDR2: SGDLS and YYNGEE. The CDR3 nucleotides read TGTGCCAGCAGCGTAGATGGTCGGGGCTCTGGAAACACCATATATTTT. Translated: CASSVDGRGSGNTIYF.

V usage is TRBV2 and J usage is TRBJ1-1; TRBD1 is a possible D gene (6 bases). CDR1 and CDR2 from the germline V gene are SNHLY and FYNNEI. The CDR3 length is 15 residues. The V gene lost 6 bases and the J gene lost 4 bases, with 18 bases spanning the gap. CDR3 region: CASSAVQGTGTEAFF. The CDR3 nucleotides read TGTGCCAGCAGCGCGGTACAGGGAACGGGCACTGAAGCTTTCTTT.

This rearrangement joins TRBV4-3 to TRBJ1-2; D perhaps matches TRBD1 (5 bases). Trimming stripped 0 bases from V and 4 bases from J, with 12 bases between. The V gene's germline CDR1 is LGHNA and CDR2 YSLEER. The CDR3 consists of 15 residues. The CDR3 bases are TGCGCCAGCAGCCAAGATGGGGGGGATTCCTATGGCTACACCTTC. Its translation is CASSQDGGDSYGYTF.

The chain employs TRBV27 and TRBJ1-1; 8 bases line up with TRBD1. The germline CDR1 and CDR2 sequences are MNHEY and SMNVEV (reference sequence). Trimming removed 7 bases from V and 4 bases from J; junction bases left unmatched: 8. This CDR3 contains 14 residues. The CDR3 loop reads CASKLQGAGTEAFF. In nucleotides, the CDR3 is TGTGCCAGCAAACTCCAGGGGGCTGGCACTGAAGCTTTCTTT.

The gene calls are TRBV4-3 and TRBJ2-7; D may be TRBD2 (6 bases). The ends were cut back, 0 bases at V and 5 bases at J, with 17 bases in the middle. CDR1 and CDR2 from the germline V gene are LGHNA and YSLEER. This CDR3 region has 16 residues. CDR3 sequence: CASSQEYSGDYHEQYF. In nucleotides, the CDR3 is TGCGCCAGCAGCCAAGAATATTCGGGAGATTACCACGAGCAGTACTTC.

The gene calls are TRBV11-3 and TRBJ2-7, with D uncertain. Germline V gene sequence: CDR1 SGHNT, CDR2 YENEEA. CDR3 length: 14 amino acids. Trimming stripped 5 bases from V and 4 bases from J, with 15 bases between. In DNA form, the CDR3 reads TGTGCCAGCAGCCCCCAGGCCCACACTTACGAGCAGTACTTC. This gives the protein CASSPQAHTYEQYF.

This clone has only a few counts. V gene TRBV2 combines with J gene TRBJ2-5; 9 bases match TRBD1. V gave up 6 bases and J gave up 7 bases; unmatched junction bases: 9. Germline V lookup: CDR1 SNHLY, CDR2 FYNNEI. The CDR3 covers 14 residues. CDR3 DNA: TGTGCCAGCAGCCGCGACAGGGGGGAATGGACCCAGTACTTC. It yields the protein CASSRDRGEWTQYF.

In its sample, this clone was seen a few times. The chain carries TRBV2 and TRBJ1-2; TRBD1 is a possible D gene (6 bases). CDR3 size: 12 residues. Germline V lookup: CDR1 SNHLY, CDR2 FYNNEI. V was clipped by 6 bases and J by 9 bases, with 14 bases between them. The CDR3 spells CASRSGGSSYTF. Written as DNA, the CDR3 is TGTGCCAGCAGGTCGGGGGGCAGCAGCTACACCTTC. The full variable domain, its missing parts supplied by reference TRBV2 and TRBJ1-2, is EPEVTQTPSHQVTQMGQEVILRCVPISNHLYFYWYRQILGQKVEFLVSFYNNEISEKSEIFDDQFSVERPDGSNFTLKIRSTKLEDSAMYFCASRSGGSSYTFGSGTRLTVV.

This chain joins TRBV21-1 and TRBJ2-7; the table's TRBD1 call for D was not verified on the DNA. TRBV21-1 is listed as a pseudogene. The CDR3 is 16 amino acids. The CDR3 DNA follows: TGTGCCAGCAGCAAAGTTCGGGGGACAGGGGCCCACGAGCAGTACTTC. Protein product: CASSKVRGTGAHEQYF.

This chain links TRBV6-5 with TRBJ2-2; 9 bases align to TRBD1. Germline CDR1 and CDR2: MNHEY and SVGAGI. V lost 6 bases, J lost 4 bases, and 3 bases stayed unmatched. This CDR3 has 14 amino acids. CDR3 region: CASRQGAGTGELFF. The CDR3 bases are TGTGCCAGCAGACAGGGGGCGGGCACCGGGGAGCTGTTTTTT.

This chain connects TRBV28 to TRBJ1-2, with a tentative D call TRBD1 (5 bases). The V end was cut by 8 bases, the J end by 8 bases, with 18 bases between. Germline CDR1 is MDHEN and CDR2 is SYDVKM. This CDR3 spans 13 amino acids. The CDR3 DNA follows: TGTGCCAGCCGCGGGGCGGGGGACGGGGGCTACACCTTC. Residues: CASRGAGDGGYTF.